The 18 T cell receptor beta chains in this list originate from one sample, sequenced in a study of cytomegalovirus exposure and HLA in healthy donors. PCR primers comprised 60 Vbeta and 13 Jbeta primers. Method: immunoSEQ multiplex PCR; TCRdb's copy keeps in-frame clones and lacks some. There are about 150,000 clones in the sample; 50% to 75% occur only once, and around 3% lies in the top ten. The sequenced material came from PBMCs. The source is a woman aged 30 to 39 in good health and CMV-seropositive.

This clone was seen a single time. Written as DNA, the CDR3 is TGTGCCAGCAGCAGGGGAGGGGATACTGAAAAACTGTTTTTT. Its translation: CASSRGGDTEKLFF. This chain uses TRBV28 with TRBJ1-4, with a weak D call TRBD1 (6 bases). Germline V gene sequence: CDR1 MDHEN, CDR2 SYDVKM. The CDR3 consists of 14 residues. The V end lost 6 bases, the J end lost 7 bases, and 15 bases lay between the germline ends.

The chain employs TRBV6-1 and TRBJ1-3, with a weak D call TRBD1 (6 bases). The germline V gene has CDR1 MNHNS and CDR2 SASEGT. The CDR3 spans 14 residues. V was cut by 4 bases and J by 4 bases, with 11 bases left in between. The CDR3: CASSVQGLGNTIYF. CDR3 bases: TGTGCCAGCAGTGTACAGGGTCTCGGAAACACCATATATTTT.

V is TRBV6-4 and J is TRBJ2-5; D remains ambiguous. Germline V CDR1 and CDR2: MRHNA, SNTAGT. Trimming stripped 5 bases from V and 2 bases from J, with 15 bases between. The CDR3 length is 15 residues. CDR3 nucleotides: TGTGCCAGCAGTAGGTTTCGCGGTGGACAAGAGACCCAGTACTTC. Its protein product is CASSRFRGGQETQYF.

The V call is TRBV5-1, the J call TRBJ2-5; 11 bases agree with TRBD2. The CDR3 consists of 14 residues. The germline V gene encodes CDR1 SGHRS and CDR2 YFSETQ. V gave up 7 bases and J gave up 3 bases; unmatched junction bases: 5. The CDR3 protein is CASSPLAGEETQYF. The CDR3 bases are TGCGCCAGCTCCCCACTAGCGGGGGAAGAGACCCAGTACTTC.

This sequence joins TRBV7-9 and TRBJ2-1, with 12 bases identical to TRBD2. This CDR3 spans 15 amino acids. V dropped 5 bases and J dropped 6; count of bases not matched to a gene: 5. CDR1 SEHNR and CDR2 FQNEAQ come from the germline V gene (reference sequence). CDR3 DNA: TGTGCCAGCAGCCAAGGACTAGCGGGAAGCAATGAGCAGTTCTTC. Amino acid sequence: CASSQGLAGSNEQFF.

V is TRBV29-1 and J is TRBJ1-2; weak D call: TRBD1 (6 bases). The germline V gene has CDR1 SQVTM and CDR2 ANQGSEA. The V and J ends lost 0 bases and 8 bases respectively, with 19 bases between them. The CDR3 loop spans 15 amino acids. CDR3 coding DNA: TGCAGCGTTGAAGACTTGTTGGGGGCCCCTAGGGGCTACACCTTC. It translates to CSVEDLLGAPRGYTF.

The chain uses TRBV7-9 and TRBJ2-2; TRBD2 matches at 12 bases. Germline CDR1 and CDR2: SEHNR and FQNEAQ (reference sequence). The V segment lost 6 bases and the J segment 5 bases; nucleotides outside the gene matches: 4. The CDR3 is 15 residues long. The CDR3: CASRWGTSGTGELFF. DNA for the CDR3: TGTGCCAGCAGGTGGGGGACTAGCGGGACCGGGGAGCTGTTTTTT. Together with reference TRBV7-9 and TRBJ2-2, the CDR3 gives the full variable domain: DTGVSQNPRHKITKRGQNVTFRCDPISEHNRLYWYRQTLGQGPEFLTYFQNEAQLEKSRLLSDRFSAERPKGSFSTLEIQRTEQGDSAMYLCASRWGTSGTGELFFGEGSRLTVL.

The V call is TRBV28, the J call TRBJ1-1; TRBD1 matches 7 bases. The germline V gene encodes CDR1 MDHEN and CDR2 SYDVKM. This CDR3 has 14 amino acids. Trimming cost V 6 bases and J 6 bases; bases outside gene matches: 10. CDR3 sequence (DNA): TGTGCCAGCAGATATCCCGGGACAGCACCTGAAGCTTTCTTT. This encodes CASRYPGTAPEAFF.

V is TRBV13 and J is TRBJ1-2; the match to TRBD1 covers 10 bases. Germline trimming cut 4 bases from V and 8 bases from J; bases unmatched to any gene: 16. In germline, CDR1 is PRHDT, CDR2 FYEKMQ (reference sequence). The length of the CDR3 is 17 residues. CDR3 amino acids: CASSSSGQGVVSRGYTF. In nucleotides, the CDR3 is TGTGCCAGCAGCTCATCAGGACAGGGGGTAGTATCGAGAGGCTACACCTTC.

This chain joins TRBV30 and TRBJ1-2; TRBD1 is a possible D gene (5 bases). V was trimmed by 0 bases and J by 8 bases, leaving 13 bases between them. This CDR3 has 13 residues. From germline, CDR1 is GTSNPN and CDR2 SVGIG (reference sequence). The chain's CDR3 is CAWSVGEARGYTF. The DNA for the CDR3 is TGTGCCTGGAGTGTGGGGGAGGCACGGGGCTACACCTTC.

The chain links TRBV5-1 to TRBJ1-1; D is unclear. CDR1 and CDR2 (germline): SGHRS, YFSETQ. Trimming removed 0 bases at V and 0 bases at J, with 12 bases between. The CDR3 covers 16 residues. The CDR3 reads CASSLDPGRVNTEAFF. CDR3 nucleotides: TGCGCCAGCAGCTTGGATCCGGGGAGAGTGAACACTGAAGCTTTCTTT.

The chain employs TRBV14 and TRBJ1-2; D remains ambiguous. Germline V CDR1 and CDR2: SGHDN, FVKESK. The CDR3 has 13 amino acids. With 1 base removed from V and 4 bases from J, the gap between germline ends came to 7 bases. This CDR3 reads CASSQGRLYGYTF. The CDR3, as DNA: TGTGCCAGCAGCCAAGGGAGGCTCTATGGCTACACCTTC.

The chain uses TRBV4-2 and TRBJ1-3, with D possibly being TRBD1 (5 bases). Trimming left V 4 bases short and J 0 bases short, with 13 bases between. Per the germline V gene, CDR1 is LGHNA and CDR2 is YNFKEQ. The CDR3 loop spans 16 amino acids. Written as DNA, the CDR3 is TGTGCCAGCAGCCCCCAATCAGGGTCCTCTGGAAACACCATATATTTT. This encodes CASSPQSGSSGNTIYF.

The rearrangement links TRBV4-1 to TRBJ1-5; 9 positions match TRBD1. The germline V gene has CDR1 MGHRA and CDR2 YSYEKL. The CDR3 totals 18 residues. V dropped 2 bases and J dropped 3; count of bases not matched to a gene: 11. For the CDR3, the DNA is TGCGCCAGCAGCCAATTTACAAAGGGGACAGGGAACAATCAGCCCCAGCATTTT. Protein product: CASSQFTKGTGNNQPQHF.

The CDR3 spells CASSLVGQGRSPLHF. The CDR3 DNA reads as TGTGCCAGCAGCTTAGTTGGACAGGGGAGGTCACCCCTCCACTTT. The rearrangement uses TRBV7-3 and TRBJ1-6; 9 bases fit TRBD1. The CDR3 sequence is 15 residues long. V was clipped by 2 bases and J by 10 bases; unmatched bases: 6. Germline-derived CDR1 and CDR2 are SGHTA and FQGTGA.

The chain couples TRBV9 to TRBJ1-2, with 10 bases that match TRBD1. The CDR3 extends over 15 amino acids. Germline CDR1 and CDR2: SGDLS and YYNGEE. With V trimmed by 0 bases and J by 6 bases, 5 bases remained unmatched. The CDR3 loop is CASSVETGGRDGYTF. Written as DNA, the CDR3 is TGTGCCAGCAGCGTAGAGACAGGGGGCCGAGATGGCTACACCTTC.

This clone was seen a handful of times. The chain couples TRBV5-6 to TRBJ2-7; 9 nucleotides match TRBD1. Germline CDR1 SGHDT, CDR2 YYEEEE. The CDR3 covers 16 residues. With V trimmed by 4 bases and J by 4 bases, 12 bases remained unmatched. This CDR3 is CASSAPPGQGSYEQYF. For the CDR3, the DNA is TGTGCCAGCAGCGCCCCACCGGGACAGGGTTCTTACGAGCAGTACTTC.

This chain uses TRBV6-1 with TRBJ2-5, with D perhaps matching TRBD2 (5 bases). The CDR3 runs to 14 residues. V shed 2 bases and J shed 2 bases, with 9 bases lying between them. The germline V gene encodes CDR1 MNHNS and CDR2 SASEGT. This CDR3 reads CASSEHGLQETQYF. CDR3 in DNA: TGTGCCAGCAGTGAACATGGACTGCAAGAGACCCAGTACTTC.